One and the same sample provided the 30 T cell receptor beta chains below, sequenced in a study of T cell responses to AZD1222 COVID-19 vaccine. Using immunoSEQ multiplex PCR, the repertoire was profiled, and TCRdb retains in-frame clones only, with some absent. The table lists over 110,000 clones, 85% to 90% of them singletons. The sample consisted of peripheral blood, taken on day 0 of AZD1222 vaccination. The receptors here all came from an adult in good health.

The chain recombines TRBV11-2 with TRBJ1-4; 9 nucleotides match TRBD1. Losses at the gene ends were 5 bases for V and 0 bases for J; bases not matched to a gene: 7. The germline V gene has CDR1 SGHAT and CDR2 FQNNGV. There are 17 residues in the CDR3. The CDR3 here is CASSARDRDATNEKLFF. The DNA of the CDR3 is TGTGCCAGCAGCGCCAGGGACAGGGATGCAACTAATGAAAAACTGTTTTTT. Full variable domain (rest looked up from reference TRBV11-2 and TRBJ1-4): EAGVAQSPRYKIIEKRQSVAFWCNPISGHATLYWYQQILGQGPKLLIQFQNNGVVDDSQLPKDRFSAERLKGVDSTLKIQPAKLEDSAVYLCASSARDRDATNEKLFFGSGTQLSVL.

The chain employs TRBV9 and TRBJ2-1; D unclear. The CDR3 contains 16 residues. V gave up 2 bases and J gave up 0 bases, with 12 bases separating them. In germline, CDR1 is SGDLS, CDR2 YYNGEE. The CDR3 DNA follows: TGTGCCAGCAGCGTCCTTGAGCCTAGCTCCTACAATGAGCAGTTCTTC. Amino acids: CASSVLEPSSYNEQFF.

The chain joins TRBV27 to TRBJ1-1, with a possible D match to TRBD1 (5 bases). The CDR3 length is 15 residues. Trimming pared 5 bases from V and 1 base from J, leaving 14 bases between. The germline V gene has CDR1 MNHEY and CDR2 SMNVEV (reference sequence). CDR3 bases: TGTGCCAGCAGTCTTCACGGAAGGGGGAACACTGAAGCTTTCTTT. As protein: CASSLHGRGNTEAFF.

V and J are TRBV6-5 and TRBJ2-7; D unclear. This CDR3 spans 14 amino acids. Trimming removed 6 bases from V and 0 bases from J, with 12 bases in between. CDR1 is MNHEY, CDR2 SVGAGI, per germline. CDR3 region: CASRRTVSSYEQYF. Written as DNA, the CDR3 is TGTGCCAGCAGACGGACGGTGAGCTCCTACGAGCAGTACTTC.

This clone was counted only a few times. J is TRBJ2-1 and V is TRBV4-1; D ambiguous. The V end was cut by 1 base, the J end by 4 bases, with 8 bases between. CDR1 is MGHRA and CDR2 is YSYEKL in the germline V gene. CDR3 length: 14 amino acids. The CDR3 loop is CASSQALGYNEQFF. The CDR3 DNA is TGCGCCAGCAGCCAAGCCTTGGGATACAATGAGCAGTTCTTC.

About this clone: The same CDR3 is also encoded by other DNA sequences in this sample. This chain connects TRBV7-8 to TRBJ1-5, with D hard to call. Germline V gene sequence: CDR1 SGHVS, CDR2 FQNEAQ. There are 13 residues in the CDR3. Trimming shortened V by 1 base and J by 0 bases, and 1 base separated the two germline ends. CDR3 in DNA: TGTGCCAGCAGCTTAGATAGCAATCAGCCCCAGCATTTT. Protein: CASSLDSNQPQHF.

The chain carries TRBV5-6 and TRBJ2-7; 9 nucleotides align to TRBD1. The CDR3 spans 14 residues. The germline V gene has CDR1 SGHDT and CDR2 YYEEEE. V lost 5 bases to trimming and J lost 7 bases; unmatched junction nucleotides: 10. The CDR3, as DNA: TGTGCCAGCAGTAACCCGGGACAGGGATTTGAGCAGTACTTC. As protein: CASSNPGQGFEQYF.

This clone was seen only a few times. The chain has TRBV29-1 and TRBJ2-5; no definite D call. This CDR3 region has 14 residues. Trimming cost V 7 bases and J 4 bases, with 19 bases left between them. Germline loops: CDR1 SQVTM, CDR2 ANQGSEA. CDR3 region: CSAVQQRGRETQYF. For the CDR3, the DNA is TGCAGCGCTGTTCAACAGAGAGGAAGAGAGACCCAGTACTTC.

CDR3 nucleotide sequence: TGTGCCAGCAGTTGGGAGGTGAGCACTGAAGCTTTCTTT. Translating it yields CASSWEVSTEAFF. This chain joins TRBV6-5 and TRBJ1-1; D is undetermined. The CDR3 is 13 amino acids. Trimming shortened V by 4 bases and J by 4 bases, and 10 bases separated the two germline ends. CDR1 is MNHEY, CDR2 SVGAGI, per germline.

The chain joins TRBV2 to TRBJ1-2, with 8 bases aligning to TRBD1. The CDR3 runs to 14 residues. CDR1 and CDR2 from the germline V gene are SNHLY and FYNNEI. V gave up 4 bases and J gave up 2 bases; unmatched junction bases: 3. CDR3 coding DNA: TGTGCCAGCAGTGGGAGGACAGGGAACTATGGCTACACCTTC. It codes for CASSGRTGNYGYTF.

This chain links TRBV6-5 with TRBJ1-5; 7 nucleotides match TRBD1. CDR1 MNHEY and CDR2 SVGAGI come from the germline V gene. The junction had 3 bases not matched to a gene; V was cut back by 5 bases and J by 8 bases. The CDR3 is 12 residues long. The CDR3 bases are TGTGCCAGCAGTACAGGGGTTAAGCCCCAGCATTTT. Amino acid sequence: CASSTGVKPQHF.

The CDR3 coding sequence is TGTGCCACCAGCAGAGAGGGGGATAATTCACCCCTCCACTTT. It yields the protein CATSREGDNSPLHF. V gene TRBV15 combines with J gene TRBJ1-6; D is perhaps TRBD1 (5 bases). CDR3 size: 14 residues. V was trimmed by 0 bases and J by 5 bases, leaving 5 bases between them. Germline CDR1 is LNHNV and CDR2 is YYDKDF (reference sequence). The full variable domain, with the rest looked up from reference TRBV15 and TRBJ1-6, is DAMVIQNPRYQVTQFGKPVTLSCSQTLNHNVMYWYQQKSSQAPKLLFHYYDKDFNNEADTPDNFQSRRPNTSFCFLDIRSPGLGDTAMYLCATSREGDNSPLHFGNGTRLTVT.

V and J are TRBV25-1 and TRBJ1-1; 12 nucleotides agree with TRBD1. This CDR3 is 18 amino acids long. Trimming cost V 5 bases and J 3 bases; bases outside gene matches: 13. CDR1 and CDR2 (germline): MGHDK, SYGVNS. This CDR3 is CASSRGVGQGAVDTEAFF. The CDR3 nucleotides read TGTGCCAGCAGTCGGGGGGTGGGACAGGGGGCGGTTGACACTGAAGCTTTCTTT.

Of note for this clone: At one boundary the junction diverges from the germline segment, which might be a read error. The chain uses TRBV7-7 and TRBJ1-5; TRBD1 is a possible D gene (5 bases). From germline, CDR1 is SSHAT and CDR2 FNYEAQ (reference sequence). This CDR3 contains 16 residues. The chain's CDR3 is CASSPGHSGSDQPQHF. In DNA, the CDR3 is TGTGCTAGCAGCCCCGGACATTCTGGGTCGGATCAGCCCCAGCATTTT. Supplemented by reference TRBV7-7 and TRBJ1-5, the full variable domain reads GAGVSQSPRYKVTKRGQDVTLRCDPISSHATLYWYQQALGQGPEFLTYFNYEAQPDKSGLPSDRFSAERPEGSISTLTIQRTEQRDSAMYRCASSPGHSGSDQPQHFGDGTRLSIL.

The chain employs TRBV2 and TRBJ1-2; D is unresolved. Germline CDR1 is SNHLY and CDR2 is FYNNEI. V was clipped by 8 bases and J by 0 bases, with 4 bases between them. The CDR3 totals 11 residues. CDR3 DNA: TGTGCCAGCGGACCTAACTATGGCTACACCTTC. It yields the protein CASGPNYGYTF.

The V and J genes are TRBV7-8 and TRBJ1-1; D is ambiguous. CDR1 and CDR2 (germline): SGHVS, FQNEAQ. Trimming left V 6 bases short and J 0 bases short, with 14 bases between. This CDR3 is built from 15 residues. The CDR3 region is CASSKKSYMNTEAFF. In DNA, the CDR3 is TGTGCCAGCAGTAAAAAATCGTACATGAACACTGAAGCTTTCTTT.

This chain connects TRBV27 to TRBJ1-5; the match to TRBD1 covers 8 bases. Germline CDR1 reads MNHEY; CDR2 reads SMNVEV (reference sequence). V gave up 4 bases and J gave up 6 bases; unmatched junction bases: 8. The CDR3 sequence is 15 residues long. CDR3 region: CASSSLGQGSQPQHF. CDR3 DNA sequence: TGTGCCAGCAGTTCGCTCGGACAGGGTAGTCAGCCCCAGCATTTT.

The chain carries TRBV3-1 (or the pseudogene TRBV3-2) and TRBJ1-2; 8 nucleotides align to TRBD1. The V segment lost 5 bases and the J segment 7 bases; nucleotides outside the gene matches: 12. The CDR3 runs to 15 residues. Germline CDR1 LGHDT, CDR2 YNNKEL (reference sequence). This CDR3 reads CASSYRDRRSSGYTF. CDR3 DNA sequence: TGTGCCAGCAGCTACCGGGACAGGAGGTCGTCTGGCTACACCTTC.

The rearrangement links TRBV7-3 to TRBJ1-1; 7 nucleotides align to TRBD1. The CDR3 has 16 amino acids. V lost 5 bases and J lost 4; bases outside the gene matches: 13. Germline V gene sequence: CDR1 SGHTA, CDR2 FQGTGA. The DNA of the CDR3 is TGTGCCAGCAGCCCCCTCCGTCCTTCAGGGGGCACTGAAGCTTTCTTT. It encodes CASSPLRPSGGTEAFF.

The chain couples TRBV30 to TRBJ1-2, with TRBD1 matching over 7 bases. The V gene end was trimmed by 0 bases and the J gene end by 2 bases; junction bases not matched to a gene: 12. This CDR3 has 17 residues. From germline, CDR1 is GTSNPN and CDR2 SVGIG (reference sequence). This CDR3 is CAWSVTKTGNLNYGYTF. The CDR3 DNA sequence: TGTGCCTGGAGTGTAACAAAGACAGGGAACTTAAACTATGGCTACACCTTC. Variable domain in full (rest from reference TRBV30 and TRBJ1-2): SQTIHQWPATLVQPVGSPLSLECTVEGTSNPNLYWYRQAAGRGLQLLFYSVGIGQISSEVPQNLSASRPQDRQFILSSKKLLLSDSGFYLCAWSVTKTGNLNYGYTFGSGTRLTVV.

The CDR3 nucleotides read TGTGCCAGCAGCCTCAAGGAGTACGAGCAGTACTTC. Its translation: CASSLKEYEQYF. The J gene is TRBJ2-7, the V gene TRBV7-8; D not resolved. V was trimmed by 5 bases and J by 4 bases, leaving 9 bases between them. This CDR3 has 12 amino acids. CDR1 and CDR2 (germline): SGHVS, FQNEAQ.

The rearrangement joins TRBV28 to TRBJ1-2; weak D call: TRBD1 (5 bases). CDR1 is MDHEN and CDR2 is SYDVKM in the germline V gene. This CDR3 comprises 14 residues. V was clipped by 2 bases and J by 2 bases, with 9 bases between them. The CDR3, as DNA: TGTGCCAGCAGTTTAGGGGCCCGCAACTATGGCTACACCTTC. This codes for CASSLGARNYGYTF.

V usage is TRBV6-5 and J usage is TRBJ1-3, with unresolved D. V gave up 8 bases and J gave up 0 bases, with 8 bases separating them. Germline CDR1 is MNHEY and CDR2 is SVGAGI. The CDR3 contains 13 residues. The CDR3 is CASGVYSGNTIYF. The DNA of the CDR3 is TGTGCCAGCGGAGTATACTCTGGAAACACCATATATTTT.

V usage is TRBV5-4 and J usage is TRBJ1-1, with a possible D match to TRBD1 (6 bases). The CDR3 has 16 amino acids. The V and J ends lost 0 bases and 0 bases respectively, with 12 bases between them. Germline assignment: CDR1 SGHNT and CDR2 YYREEE (reference sequence). CDR3 loop: CASSLGERGVNTEAFF. The DNA of the CDR3 is TGTGCCAGCAGCTTGGGTGAAAGGGGGGTGAACACTGAAGCTTTCTTT.

The chain couples TRBV4-2 to TRBJ1-1; no clear D gene. CDR3 length: 13 residues. Germline loops: CDR1 LGHNA, CDR2 YNFKEQ. The V gene lost 2 bases and the J gene lost 0 bases, with 4 bases spanning the gap. The CDR3 DNA reads TGTGCCAGCAGCCAAAGTCTGAACACTGAAGCTTTCTTT. Encoded protein: CASSQSLNTEAFF.

The chain joins TRBV2 to TRBJ2-1; 8 nucleotides match TRBD2. This CDR3 region has 15 residues. The junction had 12 bases not matched to a gene; V was cut back by 8 bases and J by 6 bases. In germline, CDR1 is SNHLY, CDR2 FYNNEI. The CDR3 reads CASQAGGGPFNEQFF. CDR3 bases: TGTGCCAGCCAAGCCGGGGGGGGGCCGTTCAATGAGCAGTTCTTC.

This clone was seen only once. The rearrangement joins TRBV5-1 to TRBJ2-7; D is undetermined. Germline V lookup: CDR1 SGHRS, CDR2 YFSETQ. With 2 bases removed from V and 0 bases from J, the gap between germline ends came to 12 bases. CDR3 size: 15 residues. The CDR3 DNA follows: TGCGCCAGCAGCTTTTGGCCATTTAGCTCCTACGAGCAGTACTTC. This encodes CASSFWPFSSYEQYF.

The rearrangement uses TRBV18 and TRBJ1-6; TRBD1 agrees at 7 bases. The CDR3 has 14 residues. V dropped 3 bases and J dropped 7; count of bases not matched to a gene: 3. Germline assignment: CDR1 KGHSH and CDR2 LQKENI. CDR3 protein: CASSPDRLNSPLHF. In DNA form, the CDR3 reads TGTGCCAGCTCACCGGACAGGCTCAATTCACCCCTCCACTTT.

V is TRBV7-3 and J is TRBJ2-6; the D call may be TRBD1 or TRBD2 (6 bases each). There are 18 residues in the CDR3. The V end lost 3 bases, the J end lost 0 bases, and 15 bases lay between the germline ends. Germline CDR1 SGHTA, CDR2 FQGTGA. In nucleotides, the CDR3 is TGTGCCAGCAGCTTGTTAGGGGGGCAAAGCTCTGGGGCCAACGTCCTGACTTTC. Protein: CASSLLGGQSSGANVLTF.

This chain connects TRBV20-1 to TRBJ2-7, with D perhaps TRBD2 (6 bases). Trimming shortened V by 3 bases and J by 3 bases, and 12 bases separated the two germline ends. Germline V gives CDR1 DFQATT, CDR2 SNEGSKA (reference sequence). This CDR3 has 13 residues. CDR3 bases: TGCAGTGCTAGTCTCCCGGGAGTCTACGAGCAGTACTTC. Translated: CSASLPGVYEQYF.